A single sample is the source of the 22 T cell receptor beta chains below, sequenced in a study of fetal regulatory T cell absence and autoimmunity. Clones were sequenced by immunoSEQ multiplex PCR, and TCRdb holds only the in-frame ones, with some missing. The table lists 95,000 or so clones, about two thirds of them singletons. Specimen: pancreas tissue. These receptor sequences come from a male donor with IPEX syndrome.

This chain uses TRBV7-8 with TRBJ1-2; D possibly corresponds to TRBD1 (6 bases). The CDR3 totals 14 residues. V was clipped by 1 base and J by 5 bases, with 11 bases between them. Germline lookup yields CDR1 SGHVS and CDR2 FQNEAQ. The CDR3 loop reads CASSLGGALYGYTF. For the CDR3, the DNA is TGTGCCAGCAGCTTAGGGGGGGCCTTGTATGGCTACACCTTC.

The rearrangement links TRBV5-1 to TRBJ2-5; TRBD1 agrees at 7 bases. The CDR3 sequence is 17 residues long. V lost 4 bases to trimming and J lost 5 bases; unmatched junction nucleotides: 17. The V gene's germline CDR1 is SGHRS and CDR2 YFSETQ. CDR3 sequence: CASSTIKGQRGPETQYF. Here the CDR3 DNA reads TGCGCCAGCAGCACGATAAAGGGACAGCGTGGACCTGAGACCCAGTACTTC. The entire variable domain, with the rest obtained from reference TRBV5-1 and TRBJ2-5, is as follows: KAGVTQTPRYLIKTRGQQVTLSCSPISGHRSVSWYQQTPGQGLQFLFEYFSETQRNKGNFPGRFSGRQFSNSRSEMNVSTLELGDSALYLCASSTIKGQRGPETQYFGPGTRLLVL.

V usage is TRBV7-9 and J usage is TRBJ1-2; D might be TRBD1 (6 bases). V shed 1 base and J shed 5 bases, with 14 bases lying between them. Germline V gives CDR1 SEHNR, CDR2 FQNEAQ (reference sequence). The CDR3 sequence is 15 residues long. As DNA, the CDR3 is TGTGCCAGCAGCTTAGGAGGGCCAGGGGCGTATGGCTACACCTTC. Amino acids: CASSLGGPGAYGYTF.

CDR3 loop: CASSYSSQGGYTF. The CDR3 nucleotides are TGTGCCAGCAGTTACTCGTCACAGGGTGGCTACACCTTC. The chain uses TRBV6-5 and TRBJ1-2; perhaps TRBD1 as D (6 bases). CDR3 size: 13 residues. V was pared by 0 bases and J by 7 bases, with 9 bases between. Per germline, CDR1 MNHEY and CDR2 SVGAGI.

This clone was seen only a few times. V is TRBV5-6 and J is TRBJ2-2; possibly TRBD1 for D (5 bases). Germline-derived CDR1 and CDR2 are SGHDT and YYEEEE. This CDR3 has 13 amino acids. Trimming took 1 base from V and 7 from J, leaving 8 bases between them. CDR3 loop: CASSLQGIGELFF. CDR3 DNA: TGTGCCAGCAGCTTGCAGGGCATCGGGGAGCTGTTTTTT.

V is TRBV7-2 and J is TRBJ2-4, with 7 bases fitting TRBD2. The germline CDR1 and CDR2 sequences are SGHTA and FQGNSA. Trimming took 6 bases from V and 0 from J; bases not matched to a gene: 5. The CDR3 sequence is 15 residues long. In DNA form, the CDR3 reads TGTGCCAGCAGACGAGCGGGACTAGCCAAAAACATTCAGTACTTC. Its translation is CASRRAGLAKNIQYF.

The rearrangement joins TRBV25-1 to TRBJ2-7, with unresolved D. Trimming removed 5 bases from V and 4 bases from J, with 6 bases in between. The CDR3 has 11 residues. The germline V gene has CDR1 MGHDK and CDR2 SYGVNS. In nucleotides, the CDR3 is TGTGCCAGCAGTCCTCAATACGAGCAGTACTTC. It codes for CASSPQYEQYF.

The chain combines TRBV11-1 with TRBJ1-1, with 9 bases matching TRBD1. This CDR3 region has 13 residues. The germline gives CDR1 SGHAT, CDR2 FQDESV (reference sequence). V was pared by 4 bases and J by 5 bases, with 2 bases of the junction left unmatched. The CDR3 sequence: CASSWTGETEAFF. In DNA form, the CDR3 reads TGTGCCAGCAGCTGGACAGGGGAAACTGAAGCTTTCTTT.

The rearrangement joins TRBV6-5 to TRBJ2-2, with D perhaps matching TRBD1 or TRBD2 (6 bases each). This CDR3 has 15 residues. Germline V gene data show CDR1 as MNHEY and CDR2 as SVGAGI. V lost 10 bases and J lost 5, with 20 bases in between. CDR3 sequence: CATMGLGGGTGELFF. The DNA of the CDR3 is TGTGCCACCATGGGGCTAGGAGGGGGGACCGGGGAGCTGTTTTTT.

This clone was detected only once. CDR3 bases: TGCGCCAGCAGTCTGGGGGTCTGCGTGGGAACCTACGAGCAGTACTTC. It yields the protein CASSLGVCVGTYEQYF. The chain joins TRBV5-1 to TRBJ2-7, with D perhaps assigned TRBD1 or TRBD2 (5 bases each). Germline V gene sequence: CDR1 SGHRS, CDR2 YFSETQ. The CDR3 runs 16 residues. V was shortened by 5 bases and J by 2 bases, with 20 bases between the two germline ends.

The rearrangement links TRBV11-2 to TRBJ2-1; D is possibly TRBD2 (6 bases). Germline V gene lookup returns CDR1 SGHAT and CDR2 FQNNGV. The V end was cut by 8 bases, the J end by 7 bases, with 27 bases between. The CDR3 consists of 17 residues. The CDR3 DNA reads TGTGCCAGCTTGGGAGGAGCGGGTCGGGGCGGGATGAATGAGCAGTTCTTC. Translating gives CASLGGAGRGGMNEQFF.

The rearrangement uses TRBV10-3 and TRBJ2-1; the match to TRBD2 covers 8 bases. The V gene's germline CDR1 is ENHRY and CDR2 SYGVKD. J gave up 9 bases and V 6 bases, and 10 bases lay outside the gene matches. This CDR3 spans 14 amino acids. CDR3 nucleotides: TGTGCCATCAGCCCTCAAGCGGGAGTCAGTGAGCAGTTCTTC. It yields the protein CAISPQAGVSEQFF.

This clone was picked up one time. V and J are TRBV15 and TRBJ2-7; TRBD2 matches at 7 bases. The germline V gene has CDR1 LNHNV and CDR2 YYDKDF (reference sequence). The CDR3 has 15 residues. V lost 0 bases to trimming and J lost 6 bases; unmatched junction nucleotides: 8. In DNA, the CDR3 is TGTGCCACCAGCAGAGATCCTGTGACTAGCCTCGAGCAGTACTTC. This sequence encodes CATSRDPVTSLEQYF.

This chain joins TRBV7-2 and TRBJ2-7; D is unresolved. The CDR3 sequence is 11 residues long. With 5 bases removed from V and 6 bases from J, the gap between germline ends came to 8 bases. Germline CDR1 is SGHTA and CDR2 is FQGNSA. CDR3 sequence: CASSVQGEQYF. CDR3 nucleotides: TGTGCCAGCAGCGTACAAGGCGAGCAGTACTTC. The full variable domain, completed using reference TRBV7-2 and TRBJ2-7, is GAGVSQSPSNKVTEKGKDVELRCDPISGHTALYWYRQSLGQGLEFLIYFQGNSAPDKSGLPSDRFSAERTGGSVSTLTIQRTQQEDSAVYLCASSVQGEQYFGPGTRLTVT.

This chain connects TRBV5-4 to TRBJ2-7, with a possible D match to TRBD1 (6 bases). Trimming removed 4 bases from V and 2 bases from J, with 13 bases in between. Germline CDR1 reads SGHNT; CDR2 reads YYREEE (reference sequence). This CDR3 comprises 14 residues. The CDR3 DNA is TGTGCCAGCAGCCCGGTCCCAGGGGCCTACGAGCAGTACTTC. This translates into CASSPVPGAYEQYF.

This clone showed up just a few times. The chain is built from TRBV5-4 and TRBJ1-3; 7 bases are shared with TRBD1. The CDR3 length is 15 residues. In germline, CDR1 is SGHNT, CDR2 YYREEE (reference sequence). V was pared by 4 bases and J by 4 bases, with 8 bases of the junction left unmatched. The CDR3 loop reads CASSGTGDSGNTIYF. In DNA form, the CDR3 reads TGTGCCAGCAGCGGTACAGGGGACTCGGGAAACACCATATATTTT.

This clone was found once. The CDR3 nucleotides read TGTGCCAGCAGCTTTGATAGGGAGACCCAGTACTTC. Translating gives CASSFDRETQYF. V gene TRBV5-5 combines with J gene TRBJ2-5; D remains unclear. The germline CDR1 and CDR2 sequences are SGHKS and YYEKEE (reference sequence). Trimming pared 2 bases from V and 5 bases from J, leaving 7 bases between. The CDR3 contains 12 residues.

The chain joins TRBV2 to TRBJ2-3; TRBD2 matches 8 bases. CDR1 SNHLY and CDR2 FYNNEI come from the germline V gene. V was pared by 6 bases and J by 3 bases, with 11 bases of the junction left unmatched. This CDR3 has 16 amino acids. CDR3 sequence: CASSVHGGGLTDTQYF. CDR3 coding DNA: TGTGCCAGCAGCGTCCACGGCGGGGGGCTTACAGATACGCAGTATTTT.

This clone has just a few counts. The sample contains more than one DNA sequence encoding this CDR3. The chain carries TRBV6-1 and TRBJ2-7; D is unclear. CDR3 length: 9 amino acids. CDR1 and CDR2 (germline): MNHNS, SASEGT. With 6 bases removed from V and 3 bases from J, the gap between germline ends came to 0 bases. The CDR3: CASSYEQYF. The CDR3 region has the DNA TGTGCCAGCAGCTACGAGCAGTACTTC.

This clone is a singleton in its sample. V usage is TRBV4-2 and J usage is TRBJ2-5; D unresolved. Germline V gene data show CDR1 as LGHNA and CDR2 as YNFKEQ. Trimming left V 2 bases short and J 2 bases short, with 6 bases between. The CDR3 is 13 residues long. The CDR3 DNA follows: TGTGCCAGCAGCCAACGGTTACAAGAGACCCAGTACTTC. Amino acids: CASSQRLQETQYF.

The rearrangement uses TRBV4-1 and TRBJ2-3, with TRBD2 identical over 9 bases. The CDR3 consists of 15 residues. V gave up 3 bases and J gave up 1 base; unmatched junction bases: 2. CDR1 is MGHRA and CDR2 is YSYEKL in the germline V gene. The CDR3 loop is CASSQVAGGTDTQYF. CDR3 nucleotides: TGCGCCAGCAGCCAGGTAGCGGGGGGCACAGATACGCAGTATTTT.

This chain connects TRBV6-1 to TRBJ2-1; the match to TRBD2 covers 9 bases. The V segment lost 8 bases and the J segment 4 bases; nucleotides outside the gene matches: 6. This CDR3 comprises 14 residues. Germline V gives CDR1 MNHNS, CDR2 SASEGT. The CDR3 DNA is TGTGCCAGCGGAGCGGGGGGACCTTACAATGAGCAGTTCTTC. Translating gives CASGAGGPYNEQFF.